Here is one TCR beta chain with its context. Its antigen remains unidentified. No base qualities exist here, and no much larger clone lies one base off it. A patient counted as having stable hyperthyroidism if there was no progression to ophthalmopathy within 18 months of follow-up. Hyperthyroidism patients were newly diagnosed, with disease duration under 2 months, and aged 18 to 65 years. Patients with other autoimmune diseases, uncontrolled infections, pregnancy or lactation were excluded from the study. Diagnosis was based on clinical symptoms, serum thyroxine, TRAb, thyroid ultrasound and orbital computed tomography. Ficoll-Paque density gradient centrifugation was used to isolate PBMCs from approximately 10 ml of fresh peripheral blood. Trizol reagent was used to extract the total RNA, and its quality was then checked on an Agilent 2100 Bioanalyzer. The CDR3 contains 13 residues, cysteine and phenylalanine counted. Only the CDR3 portion is preserved as DNA: 39 bases, with reading frame beginning at the first base. For CDR1 and CDR2, the germline V gene lists MNHNS and SASEGT. The V and J ends are trimmed by 7 bases and 1 base, leaving 10 bases between them.

The entry originates in a study of Graves' ophthalmopathy and Graves' hyperthyroidism (dated by TCRdb to about 2018). In the study overall: Peripheral blood was collected at initial diagnosis, before any treatment. Once sampling was done, hyperthyroidism patients were given methimazole at a starting dose of 30 mg daily, while ophthalmopathy patients were given high-dose intravenous methylprednisolone. T-cell repertoires of thyroid tissue and blood were compared in 5 or 6 hyperthyroidism patients. An independent validation cohort was composed of some 19 hyperthyroidism patients and around 15 patients who later progressed from hyperthyroidism to ophthalmopathy. In total, 135 blood samples were TCR-sequenced: roughly 45 ophthalmopathy, some 75 hyperthyroidism and about 17 hyperthyroidism-to-ophthalmopathy patients. To explore V-J signatures distinguishing ophthalmopathy from hyperthyroidism, a discovery set of about a hundred patients (more than 40 ophthalmopathy, over 55 stable hyperthyroidism) was enrolled. The 100 discovery patients were divided at random into training and test sets in a 7:3 ratio. TCR beta repertoire signatures were used to distinguish Graves' ophthalmopathy from Graves' hyperthyroidism and to predict progression to ophthalmopathy.

For repertoire sequencing, the TCR beta CDR3 regions were amplified from RNA transcripts. The first round of RT-PCR was done with HTBI primers and the Qiagen OneStep RT-PCR kit, and was followed by a second round of multiplex PCR, then size selection and purification. The libraries underwent paired-end sequencing with 100 bp reads on an Illumina HiSeq2000. Turning to the authors' computational methods: SOAPnuke was used for read processing, and reads with adapters, uncalled bases, a mean Phred below 15, or no exact constant-primer or identifier match were discarded. COPE v1.2.5 was used to merge the high-quality paired reads. Each unique nucleotide sequence was defined as a clonotype, and clonotypes were aligned to IMGT TRB V, D and J references with MiTCR v1.1. Analysis was restricted to V-J combinations with a frequency above 0.0001, which covered 99% to 99.2% of repertoires. For each V-J combination, a TCR clonal expansion and chaos score was defined as the ratio of F50 clonal expansion to chaos observed in the TCRdist matrix. Welch's t-statistics and random forest were used to reduce features to some 13 V-J combinations, which were fed into a naive Bayes classifier. The similarity between thyroid and blood repertoires was quantified using the Morisita-Horn index. Through fastp at Q25 and MiXCR, TCRdb rebuilt clones from the public reads, retaining in-frame beta chains. Rows with a matching CDR3 protein are joined into one entry that keeps the most common DNA and genes. The V and J calls follow TCRdb's processing rather than the paper's. In all, the sample holds about 620,000 distinct CDR3 sequences, and about a fifth of those were seen once. Approximately 7% of the sample lies in the top ten.

What the study reported, not specific to this receptor: In cross-validation, the 13-signature model distinguished ophthalmopathy from stable hyperthyroidism with around 86% sensitivity and roughly 84% specificity, while in the test set the corresponding values were about 80% and 75%. In validation, the model predicted ophthalmopathy progression with nearly 71% sensitivity and roughly 72% specificity; approximately 12 predicted patients were CT-confirmed with GO in a median of roughly 6.8 months. Sample size was not statistically predetermined, and group allocation was not concealed from the investigators. Most expanded thyroid clonotypes with frequency above 0.001 were also detected in blood, suggesting blood repertoires may reflect the thyroid immune response.

This receptor chain uses TRBV6-1 and TRBJ1-1; the D gene assignment is ambiguous. The receptor comes from a woman aged 18-35 years with stable Graves' hyperthyroidism. Some clones in this sample may be carry-over from other donors' samples. Donor details come from another sample of the same person, matched by shared clones. Sequencing was performed on peripheral blood. The CDR3 reads CASTQPPNTEAFF. DNA sequence: TGTGCCAGCACTCAGCCGCCGAACACTGAAGCTTTCTTT.